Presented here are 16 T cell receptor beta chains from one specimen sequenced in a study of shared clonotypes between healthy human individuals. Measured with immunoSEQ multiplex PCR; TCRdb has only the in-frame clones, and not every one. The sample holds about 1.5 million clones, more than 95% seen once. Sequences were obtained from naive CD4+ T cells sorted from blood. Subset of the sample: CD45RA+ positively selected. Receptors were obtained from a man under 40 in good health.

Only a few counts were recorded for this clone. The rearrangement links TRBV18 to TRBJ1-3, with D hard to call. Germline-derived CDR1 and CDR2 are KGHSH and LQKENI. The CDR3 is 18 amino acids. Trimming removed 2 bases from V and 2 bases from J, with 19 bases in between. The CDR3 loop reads CASSPSYTMGSTGNTIYF. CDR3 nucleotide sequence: TGTGCCAGCTCACCATCATATACCATGGGGAGCACTGGAAACACCATATATTTT.

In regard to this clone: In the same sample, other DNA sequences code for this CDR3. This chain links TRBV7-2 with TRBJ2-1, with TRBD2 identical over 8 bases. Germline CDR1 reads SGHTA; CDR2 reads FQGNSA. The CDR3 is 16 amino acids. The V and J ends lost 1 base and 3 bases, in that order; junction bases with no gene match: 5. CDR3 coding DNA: TGTGCCAGCAGCTTAGTCGGGACTAGTCGCTACAATGAGCAGTTCTTC. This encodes CASSLVGTSRYNEQFF.

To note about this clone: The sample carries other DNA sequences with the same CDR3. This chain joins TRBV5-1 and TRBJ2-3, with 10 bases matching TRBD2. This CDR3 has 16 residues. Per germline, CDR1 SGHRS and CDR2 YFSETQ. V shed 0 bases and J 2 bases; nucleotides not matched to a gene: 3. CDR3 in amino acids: CASSLGTSGFTDTQYF. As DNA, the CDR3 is TGCGCCAGCAGCTTGGGGACTAGCGGCTTCACAGATACGCAGTATTTT.

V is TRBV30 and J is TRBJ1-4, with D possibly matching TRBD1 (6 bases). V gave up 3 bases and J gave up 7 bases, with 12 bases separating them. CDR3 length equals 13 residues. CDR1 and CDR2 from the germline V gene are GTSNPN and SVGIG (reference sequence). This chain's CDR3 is CAWRGGIFEKLFF. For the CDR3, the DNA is TGTGCCTGGAGGGGGGGCATCTTTGAAAAACTGTTTTTT.

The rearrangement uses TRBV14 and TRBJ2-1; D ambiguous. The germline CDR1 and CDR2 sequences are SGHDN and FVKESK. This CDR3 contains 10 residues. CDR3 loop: CASNGNEQFF. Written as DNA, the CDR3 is TGTGCTTCGAACGGCAATGAGCAGTTCTTC.

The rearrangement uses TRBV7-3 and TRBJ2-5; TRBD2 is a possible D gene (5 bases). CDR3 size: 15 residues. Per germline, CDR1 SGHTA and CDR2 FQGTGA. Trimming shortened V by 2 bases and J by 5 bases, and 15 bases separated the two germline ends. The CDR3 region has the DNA TGTGCCAGCAGCTTAGGCAGAAGGGAGTCTGAGACCCAGTACTTC. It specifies CASSLGRRESETQYF.

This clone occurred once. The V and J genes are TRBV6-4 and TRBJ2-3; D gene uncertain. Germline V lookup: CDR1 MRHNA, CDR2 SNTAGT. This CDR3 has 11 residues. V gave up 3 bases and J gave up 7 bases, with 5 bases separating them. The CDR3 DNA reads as TGTGCCAGCAGTGATTACTATACGCAGTATTTT. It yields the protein CASSDYYTQYF.

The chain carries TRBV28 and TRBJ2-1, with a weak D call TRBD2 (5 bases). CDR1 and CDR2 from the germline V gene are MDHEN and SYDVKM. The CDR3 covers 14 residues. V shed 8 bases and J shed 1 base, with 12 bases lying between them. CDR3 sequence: CASDIAGSYNEQFF. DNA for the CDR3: TGTGCCAGCGATATTGCGGGTTCCTACAATGAGCAGTTCTTC. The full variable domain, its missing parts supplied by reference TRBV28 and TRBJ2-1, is DVKVTQSSRYLVKRTGEKVFLECVQDMDHENMFWYRQDPGLGLRLIYFSYDVKMKEKGDIPEGYSVSREKKERFSLILESASTNQTSMYLCASDIAGSYNEQFFGPGTRLTVL.

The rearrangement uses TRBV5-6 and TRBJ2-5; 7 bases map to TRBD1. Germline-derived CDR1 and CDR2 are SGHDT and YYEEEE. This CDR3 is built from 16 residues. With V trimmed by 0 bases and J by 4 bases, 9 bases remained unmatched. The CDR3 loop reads CASSLGVYRGRETQYF. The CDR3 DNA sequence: TGTGCCAGCAGCTTGGGGGTTTACAGGGGTCGAGAGACCCAGTACTTC.

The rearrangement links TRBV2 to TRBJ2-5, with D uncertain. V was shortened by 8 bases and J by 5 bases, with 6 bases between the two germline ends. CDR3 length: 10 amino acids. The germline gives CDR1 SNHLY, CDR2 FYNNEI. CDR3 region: CASLLETQYF. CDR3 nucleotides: TGTGCCAGCCTCCTTGAGACCCAGTACTTC.

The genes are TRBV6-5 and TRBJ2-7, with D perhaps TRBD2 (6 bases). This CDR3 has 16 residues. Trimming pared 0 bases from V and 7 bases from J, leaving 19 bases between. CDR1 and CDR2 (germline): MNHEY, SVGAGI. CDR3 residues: CASSYSIPGLSREQYF. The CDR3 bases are TGTGCCAGCAGTTACTCGATTCCGGGACTCAGTCGGGAGCAGTACTTC.

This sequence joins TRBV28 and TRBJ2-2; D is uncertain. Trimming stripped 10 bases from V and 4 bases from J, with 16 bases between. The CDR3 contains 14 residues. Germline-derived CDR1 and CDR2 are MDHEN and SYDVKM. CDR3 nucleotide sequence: TGTGCCACAAATGGGCAGCCGCGCACCGGGGAGCTGTTTTTT. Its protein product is CATNGQPRTGELFF.

CDR3 DNA: TGTGCCAGCAGCTTAAGCAGAAGCTCCTACGAGCAGTACTTC. Its translation is CASSLSRSSYEQYF. The chain is built from TRBV7-9 and TRBJ2-7; D uncertain. CDR3 length: 14 residues. Trimming took off 2 bases at V and 0 bases at J, with 8 bases between the two ends. The germline gives CDR1 SEHNR, CDR2 FQNEAQ (reference sequence). The full variable domain, its missing parts supplied by reference TRBV7-9 and TRBJ2-7, is DTGVSQNPRHKITKRGQNVTFRCDPISEHNRLYWYRQTLGQGPEFLTYFQNEAQLEKSRLLSDRFSAERPKGSFSTLEIQRTEQGDSAMYLCASSLSRSSYEQYFGPGTRLTVT.

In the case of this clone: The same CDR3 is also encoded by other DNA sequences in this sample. CDR3 sequence (DNA): TGTGCCAGCTCACCGGGACTAGCGGGGAATGAGCAGTTCTTC. Its translation: CASSPGLAGNEQFF. This chain joins TRBV18 and TRBJ2-1, with 13 bases that match TRBD2. The germline CDR1 and CDR2 sequences are KGHSH and LQKENI. The CDR3 is made up of 14 amino acids. The ends lost 3 bases at V and 7 bases at J; junction bases unmatched: 0.

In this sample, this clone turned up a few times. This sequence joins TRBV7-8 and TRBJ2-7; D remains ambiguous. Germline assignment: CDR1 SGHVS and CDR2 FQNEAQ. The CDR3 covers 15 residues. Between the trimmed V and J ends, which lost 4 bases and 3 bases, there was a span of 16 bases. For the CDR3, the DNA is TGTGCCAGCAGCTCAACTATGACGGTAGTCTACGAGCAGTACTTC. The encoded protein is CASSSTMTVVYEQYF.

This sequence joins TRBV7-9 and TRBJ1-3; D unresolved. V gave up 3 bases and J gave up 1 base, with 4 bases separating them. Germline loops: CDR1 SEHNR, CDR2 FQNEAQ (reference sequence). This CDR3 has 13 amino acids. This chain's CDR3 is CASSFLSGNTIYF. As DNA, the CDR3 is TGTGCCAGCAGCTTCCTTTCTGGAAACACCATATATTTT.